The 9 T cell receptor beta chains in this list originate from one sample, sequenced in a study of CD8 T cells in Susac syndrome. An input of about 0.5 to 1 ug of RNA was subjected to reverse transcription using random hexamers. Each CDR3 protein is one row after TCRdb ran MiXCR on the immunoSEQ multiplex PCR reads. The profile shows approximately 230,000 distinct CDR3 sequences, around 93% of them singletons. Material for sequencing was CD4+ T cells from PBMCs. All receptors derive from a human donor with multiple sclerosis.

This clonotype was seen a single time. The rearrangement uses TRBV28 and TRBJ1-5, with D tentatively TRBD1 (5 bases). Between the trimmed V and J ends, which lost 2 bases and 3 bases, there was a span of 17 bases. The CDR3 is 17 amino acids. Germline V lookup: CDR1 MDHEN, CDR2 SYDVKM. CDR3 loop: CASSLVAGLRNNQPQHF. The CDR3 coding sequence is TGTGCCAGCAGTTTAGTAGCAGGGCTTCGGAACAATCAGCCCCAGCATTTT. Complete variable domain (other parts from reference TRBV28 and TRBJ1-5): DVKVTQSSRYLVKRTGEKVFLECVQDMDHENMFWYRQDPGLGLRLIYFSYDVKMKEKGDIPEGYSVSREKKERFSLILESASTNQTSMYLCASSLVAGLRNNQPQHFGDGTRLSIL.

The chain couples TRBV29-1 to TRBJ2-3; a possible D gene is TRBD2 (6 bases). The germline V gene encodes CDR1 SQVTM and CDR2 ANQGSEA. V lost 8 bases to trimming and J lost 1 base, with 13 bases between them. The CDR3 totals 13 residues. The CDR3 region is CSCITGGTDTQYF. The CDR3 nucleotides read TGCAGCTGCATTACGGGAGGCACAGATACGCAGTATTTT.

V gene TRBV30 combines with J gene TRBJ1-1; TRBD1 is a possible D gene (5 bases). The CDR3 length is 17 residues. Per germline, CDR1 GTSNPN and CDR2 SVGIG (reference sequence). V lost 1 base and J 0 bases, leaving 18 bases between the germline ends. CDR3 sequence: CAWSEVAGLYMNTEAFF. As DNA, the CDR3 is TGTGCCTGGAGTGAAGTTGCGGGACTATACATGAACACTGAAGCTTTCTTT. The full variable domain, completed using reference TRBV30 and TRBJ1-1, is SQTIHQWPATLVQPVGSPLSLECTVEGTSNPNLYWYRQAAGRGLQLLFYSVGIGQISSEVPQNLSASRPQDRQFILSSKKLLLSDSGFYLCAWSEVAGLYMNTEAFFGQGTRLTVV.

The chain joins TRBV2 to TRBJ2-3; 8 bases agree with TRBD1. J gave up 5 bases and V 6 bases, and 1 base lay outside the gene matches. Germline CDR1 SNHLY, CDR2 FYNNEI. The CDR3 runs 12 residues. CDR3 loop: CASSDRGDTQYF. The CDR3 DNA follows: TGTGCCAGCAGCGACAGGGGAGATACGCAGTATTTT.

V is TRBV5-1 and J is TRBJ2-1; TRBD2 aligns across 10 bases. The CDR3 sequence is 17 residues long. Trimming at V came to 3 bases and at J to 7 bases, leaving 13 bases not matched to a gene. Germline CDR1 is SGHRS and CDR2 is YFSETQ. Here the CDR3 reads CASSSPGSGGARNEQFF. CDR3 bases: TGCGCCAGCAGCTCGCCGGGGAGCGGGGGGGCCCGGAATGAGCAGTTCTTC.

The chain carries TRBV9 and TRBJ2-3; D unclear. CDR1 is SGDLS, CDR2 YYNGEE, per germline. The CDR3 consists of 14 residues. V was cut by 1 base and J by 5 bases, with 11 bases left in between. The CDR3 region is CASSVSVLGDTQYF. For the CDR3, the DNA is TGTGCCAGCAGCGTATCCGTCCTGGGAGATACGCAGTATTTT.

This chain connects TRBV27 to TRBJ2-5, with D maybe TRBD2 (7 bases). V shed 3 bases and J shed 5 bases, with 13 bases lying between them. CDR1 MNHEY and CDR2 SMNVEV come from the germline V gene (reference sequence). The CDR3 sequence is 14 residues long. Written as DNA, the CDR3 is TGTGCCAGCAGTTTGGGGAGGGGGTCGGAGACCCAGTACTTC. Translated: CASSLGRGSETQYF.

The chain joins TRBV4-1 to TRBJ1-1; D gene unclear. V lost 0 bases and J 6 bases, leaving 14 bases between the germline ends. The germline gives CDR1 MGHRA, CDR2 YSYEKL. This CDR3 comprises 15 residues. CDR3 in amino acids: CASSQDPALGAEAFF. The CDR3, as DNA: TGCGCCAGCAGCCAAGATCCGGCCCTCGGGGCTGAAGCTTTCTTT.

As DNA, the CDR3 is TGCGCCCGAAAGATTAGCGGAACAGATACGCAGTATTTT. As protein: CARKISGTDTQYF. V and J are TRBV23-1 and TRBJ2-3; maybe TRBD2 (6 bases). TRBV23-1 has ORF status, its function being uncertain. Trimming shortened V by 11 bases and J by 3 bases, and 15 bases separated the two germline ends. The CDR3 extends over 13 amino acids.